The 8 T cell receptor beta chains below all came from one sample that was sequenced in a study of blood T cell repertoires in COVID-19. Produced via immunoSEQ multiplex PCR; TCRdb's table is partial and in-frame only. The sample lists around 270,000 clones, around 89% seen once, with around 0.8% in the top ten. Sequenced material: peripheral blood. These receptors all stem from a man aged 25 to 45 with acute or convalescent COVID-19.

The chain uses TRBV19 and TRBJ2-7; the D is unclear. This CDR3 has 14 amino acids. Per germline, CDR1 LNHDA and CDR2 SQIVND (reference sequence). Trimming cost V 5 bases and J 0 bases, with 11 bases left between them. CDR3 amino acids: CASSPTVASYEQYF. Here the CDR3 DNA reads TGTGCCAGTAGTCCCACAGTGGCCTCCTACGAGCAGTACTTC. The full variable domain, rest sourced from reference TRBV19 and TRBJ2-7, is DGGITQSPKYLFRKEGQNVTLSCEQNLNHDAMYWYRQDPGQGLRLIYYSQIVNDFQKGDIAEGYSVSREKKESFPLTVTSAQKNPTAFYLCASSPTVASYEQYFGPGTRLTVT.

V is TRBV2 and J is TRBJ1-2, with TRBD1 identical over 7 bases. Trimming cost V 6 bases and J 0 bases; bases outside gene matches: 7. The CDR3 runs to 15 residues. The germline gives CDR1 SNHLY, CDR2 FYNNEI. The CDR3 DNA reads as TGTGCCAGCAGGGTACAGGGGATAGCTAACTATGGCTACACCTTC. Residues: CASRVQGIANYGYTF.

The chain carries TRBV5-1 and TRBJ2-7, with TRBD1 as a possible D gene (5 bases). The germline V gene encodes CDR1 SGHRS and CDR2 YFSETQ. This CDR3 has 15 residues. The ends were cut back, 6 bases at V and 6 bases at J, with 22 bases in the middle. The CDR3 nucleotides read TGCGCCAGCAAATCGACGGCAGGGAAGGAGATCGAGCAGTACTTC. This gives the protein CASKSTAGKEIEQYF. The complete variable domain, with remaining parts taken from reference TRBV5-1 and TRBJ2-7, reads KAGVTQTPRYLIKTRGQQVTLSCSPISGHRSVSWYQQTPGQGLQFLFEYFSETQRNKGNFPGRFSGRQFSNSRSEMNVSTLELGDSALYLCASKSTAGKEIEQYFGPGTRLTVT.

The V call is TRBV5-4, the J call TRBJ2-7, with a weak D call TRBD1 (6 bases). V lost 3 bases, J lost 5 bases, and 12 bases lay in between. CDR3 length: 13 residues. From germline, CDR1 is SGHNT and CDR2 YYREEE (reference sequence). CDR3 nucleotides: TGTGCCAGCAGCTCAGTGGACAGCCACGAGCAGTACTTC. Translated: CASSSVDSHEQYF.

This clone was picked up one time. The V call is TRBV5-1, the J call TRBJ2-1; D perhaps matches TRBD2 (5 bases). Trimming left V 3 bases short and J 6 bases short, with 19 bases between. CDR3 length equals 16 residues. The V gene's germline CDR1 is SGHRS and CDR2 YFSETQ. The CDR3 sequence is CASSWENVLSRNEQFF. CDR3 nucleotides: TGCGCCAGCAGCTGGGAGAATGTACTCAGCCGCAATGAGCAGTTCTTC.

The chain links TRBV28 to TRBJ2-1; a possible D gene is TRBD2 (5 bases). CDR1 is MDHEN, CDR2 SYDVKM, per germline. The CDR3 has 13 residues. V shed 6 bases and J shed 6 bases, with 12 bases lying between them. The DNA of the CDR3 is TGTGCCAGCAGAGAACTAGGGTCCAATGAGCAGTTCTTC. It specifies CASRELGSNEQFF.

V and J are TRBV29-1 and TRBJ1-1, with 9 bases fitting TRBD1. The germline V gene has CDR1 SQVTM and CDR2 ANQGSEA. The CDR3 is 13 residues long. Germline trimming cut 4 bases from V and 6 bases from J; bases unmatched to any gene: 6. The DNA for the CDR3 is TGCAGCGTTGGGACAGGGGTATTCGCTGAAGCTTTCTTT. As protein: CSVGTGVFAEAFF.

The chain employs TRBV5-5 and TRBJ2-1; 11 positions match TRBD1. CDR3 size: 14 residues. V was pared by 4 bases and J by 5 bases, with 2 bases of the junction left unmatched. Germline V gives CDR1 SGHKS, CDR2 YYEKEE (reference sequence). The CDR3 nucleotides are TGTGCCAGCAGCCAGGACAGGGGGCACAATGAGCAGTTCTTC. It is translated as CASSQDRGHNEQFF.